Described below is a single T cell receptor beta chain sequence and its context. The data are from a study of regulatory T cells in long-lasting Graves disease. Arm-PCR of CDR3 regions with iRepertoire HTBI primers generated TCR beta libraries. TCRdb reanalysed the multiplex PCR reads using MiXCR and keeps one entry per CDR3 protein. The sample lists 420,000 or so distinct CDR3 sequences, roughly a quarter seen once, with over 25% in the top ten. The time point is: persistent/refractory GD, antithyroid drugs over 5 years with positive TRAb. After RNA was extracted from PBMCs, the TCR library was made from it. The authors drew patients from an endocrinology department in Xi'an, China. This receptor was obtained from a female donor with Graves disease. Sequencing was performed on peripheral blood mononuclear cells (PBMCs), taken when the disease was refractory, from a patient treated with antithyroid drugs.

CDR3 loop: CASSSWGRASGETQYF. The CDR3 DNA follows: TGTGCCAGCAGTTCCTGGGGTAGGGCTAGCGGGGAGACCCAGTACTTC. The chain joins TRBV27 to TRBJ2-5, with TRBD2 matching over 8 bases. The CDR3 spans 16 residues. Germline V gene sequence: CDR1 MNHEY, CDR2 SMNVEV (reference sequence). Losses at the gene ends were 4 bases for V and 5 bases for J; bases not matched to a gene: 12.